Sequencing of this T cell receptor beta chain was carried out in a study of control samples from healthy donors and cancer patients. TCRdb keeps only in-frame clones here, not all; method: immunoSEQ multiplex PCR. Found here are tens of thousands of clones, around 89% of them singletons; the top ten hold around 14%. V was pared by 5 bases and J by 7 bases, with 18 bases between. In germline, CDR1 is MNHEY, CDR2 SMNVEV (reference sequence). The CDR3 extends over 14 amino acids. This receptor was taken from a woman in her seventies in good health. The chain has TRBV27 and TRBJ2-7; D not resolved. The sample was blood. The CDR3 nucleotides are TGTGCCAGCAGTCAACCTACCGGGCTTGGTGAGCAGTACTTC. Protein sequence: CASSQPTGLGEQYF.